This entry describes one TCR beta chain. Its antigen remains unidentified. Other DNA sequences within the sample encode an identical CDR3. The whole isolated RNA underwent reverse transcription, so sequencing captured expressed TCRB transcripts. Only in-frame clones appear in the TCRdb table, and some are missing; sequencing was by immunoSEQ multiplex PCR. Among hundreds of thousands of clones listed, more than 12% were seen once. These data belong to a study of beta chain features in type 1 diabetes. Whole-study context: The study examined 107,917,701 sorted cells across all samples.

Whole-study results and caveats: The study found moderately but significantly shorter TCRB CDR3s in all four CD4+ subsets of Type 1 diabetes patients.

Each population that was sorted was more than 98% pure. Sequenced input: naive CD4+ T cells from blood. This sequence was found in a man younger than 35 with type 1 diabetes.

DNA of the CDR3: TGTGCCTGGAGCGGACAGGGGAACACTGAAGCTTTCTTT. It yields the protein CAWSGQGNTEAFF. This chain joins TRBV30 and TRBJ1-1, with TRBD1 matching over 8 bases. Germline V gene lookup returns CDR1 GTSNPN and CDR2 SVGIG (reference sequence). Trimming removed 3 bases from V and 1 base from J; junction bases left unmatched: 1. CDR3 length: 13 amino acids.